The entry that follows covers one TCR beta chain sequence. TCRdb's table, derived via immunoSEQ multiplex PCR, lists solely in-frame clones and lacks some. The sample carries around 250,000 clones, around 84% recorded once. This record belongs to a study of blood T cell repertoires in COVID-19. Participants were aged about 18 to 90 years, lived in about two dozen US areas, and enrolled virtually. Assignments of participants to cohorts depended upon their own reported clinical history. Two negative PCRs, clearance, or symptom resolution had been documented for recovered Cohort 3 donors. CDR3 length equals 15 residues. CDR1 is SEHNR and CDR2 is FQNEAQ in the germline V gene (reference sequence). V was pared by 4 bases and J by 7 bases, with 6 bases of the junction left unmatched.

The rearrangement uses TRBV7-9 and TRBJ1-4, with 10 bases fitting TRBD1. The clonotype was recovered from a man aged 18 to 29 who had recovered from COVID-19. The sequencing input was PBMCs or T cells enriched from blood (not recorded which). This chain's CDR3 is CASSSGQGVAEKLFF. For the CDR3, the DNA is TGTGCCAGCAGCTCCGGACAGGGGGTAGCTGAAAAACTGTTTTTT. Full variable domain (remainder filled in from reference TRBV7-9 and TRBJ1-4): DTGVSQNPRHKITKRGQNVTFRCDPISEHNRLYWYRQTLGQGPEFLTYFQNEAQLEKSRLLSDRFSAERPKGSFSTLEIQRTEQGDSAMYLCASSSGQGVAEKLFFGSGTQLSVL.